The 10 T cell receptor beta chains in this list originate from one sample, sequenced in a study of Graves' ophthalmopathy and Graves' hyperthyroidism. RNA transcripts were the source from which TCR beta CDR3 regions were amplified. An initial RT-PCR round employing HTBI primers preceded a second-round multiplex PCR. TCRdb re-analysed the multiplex PCR reads in MiXCR, keeping a single row per CDR3 protein. This sample has roughly 410,000 distinct CDR3 sequences; 15% occur once, and the top ten carry 5.5% to 7%. Material for sequencing was peripheral blood. The receptors originated from a woman aged 18-30 years with stable Graves' hyperthyroidism.

In this sample, this clonotype turned up many times. The rearrangement joins TRBV27 to TRBJ2-7; D is unclear. The CDR3 totals 12 residues. V lost 4 bases to trimming and J lost 7 bases, with 11 bases between them. The germline V gene has CDR1 MNHEY and CDR2 SMNVEV (reference sequence). The CDR3 reads CASSSPTGEQYF. DNA for the CDR3: TGTGCCAGCAGTTCCCCGACCGGAGAGCAGTACTTC.

This clonotype was observed at least ten times. This chain joins TRBV29-1 and TRBJ1-2; D remains unclear. The CDR3 is 13 amino acids. V gave up 5 bases and J gave up 2 bases, with 12 bases separating them. Per germline, CDR1 SQVTM and CDR2 ANQGSEA. CDR3 sequence: CSVYPGANYGYTF. The CDR3 DNA is TGCAGCGTTTACCCAGGCGCCAACTATGGCTACACCTTC.

This clonotype has a count of ten or more. The rearrangement uses TRBV19 and TRBJ2-7; D perhaps matches TRBD1 (6 bases). Germline V gene data show CDR1 as LNHDA and CDR2 as SQIVND (reference sequence). The CDR3 is made up of 14 amino acids. V lost 7 bases to trimming and J lost 4 bases, with 17 bases between them. The DNA of the CDR3 is TGTGCCAGTATTTCCGGACAGTTCGAATACGAGCAGTACTTC. This codes for CASISGQFEYEQYF.

The V gene is TRBV6-2 or TRBV6-3, the J gene TRBJ2-7; possibly TRBD2 for D (7 bases). V was cut by 6 bases and J by 2 bases, with 17 bases left in between. The CDR3 length is 15 residues. CDR1 and CDR2 from the germline V gene are MNHEY and SVGEGT. The CDR3 here is CASRTDGGRAYEQYF. DNA for the CDR3: TGTGCCAGCAGGACAGACGGGGGGCGGGCCTACGAGCAGTACTTC.

This clonotype was recorded many times. The V call is TRBV12-3 or TRBV12-4, the J call TRBJ1-1; D is perhaps TRBD1 (5 bases). This CDR3 is built from 18 residues. V lost 6 bases, J lost 8 bases, and 31 bases lay in between. CDR3 bases: TGTGCCAGCAGCCTAAAACGACCCCCCCTCGGGACCGACCAAGAAGCTTTCTTT. Translated: CASSLKRPPLGTDQEAFF.

Notes on this clonotype: One base away lies a much larger clone, so this may be a sequencing read error. The gene calls are TRBV12-3 or TRBV12-4 and TRBJ1-1, with a tentative D call TRBD1 (5 bases). The CDR3 has 13 residues. Trimming cost V 3 bases and J 6 bases, with 11 bases left between them. CDR3 region: CASSFGRDAEAFF. The CDR3 coding sequence is TGTGCCAGCAGTTTTGGAAGGGACGCTGAAGCTTTCTTT.

This clonotype was counted ten times or more. At one boundary the junction diverges from the germline segment, which might be a read error. The V gene is TRBV12-3 or TRBV12-4, the J gene TRBJ2-4; no clear D. CDR3 length: 13 residues. Written as DNA, the CDR3 is TGTGCCAGCAGTACCGACCTAGACAACATTAAGTACTTC. It encodes CASSTDLDNIKYF.

This clonotype was recorded at least ten times. The chain is built from TRBV19 and TRBJ1-3; tentative D call: TRBD1 (6 bases). V lost 5 bases and J lost 3, with 11 bases in between. Germline-derived CDR1 and CDR2 are LNHDA and SQIVND (reference sequence). This CDR3 has 14 residues. DNA of the CDR3: TGTGCCAGTAGTCACAGGGTTATTGGAAACACCATATATTTT. Its protein product is CASSHRVIGNTIYF.

This clonotype was observed at least ten times. V usage is TRBV12-3 or TRBV12-4 and J usage is TRBJ2-6; D is undetermined. This CDR3 region has 13 residues. V was pared by 8 bases and J by 2 bases, with 7 bases between. The CDR3 DNA reads TGTGCCAGCTCTTTAGCTGGGGCCAACGTCCTGACTTTC. Protein product: CASSLAGANVLTF.

This clonotype has just a few counts. The chain combines TRBV11-2 with TRBJ1-3, with D possibly matching TRBD1 (6 bases). Trimming removed 5 bases at V and 1 base at J, with 18 bases between. CDR3 size: 17 residues. Looked up from germline, CDR1 is SGHAT and CDR2 is FQNNGV. CDR3 residues: CASSPAGQLLSGNTIYF. The CDR3 DNA reads as TGTGCCAGCAGCCCAGCCGGACAGCTCCTATCTGGAAACACCATATATTTT.